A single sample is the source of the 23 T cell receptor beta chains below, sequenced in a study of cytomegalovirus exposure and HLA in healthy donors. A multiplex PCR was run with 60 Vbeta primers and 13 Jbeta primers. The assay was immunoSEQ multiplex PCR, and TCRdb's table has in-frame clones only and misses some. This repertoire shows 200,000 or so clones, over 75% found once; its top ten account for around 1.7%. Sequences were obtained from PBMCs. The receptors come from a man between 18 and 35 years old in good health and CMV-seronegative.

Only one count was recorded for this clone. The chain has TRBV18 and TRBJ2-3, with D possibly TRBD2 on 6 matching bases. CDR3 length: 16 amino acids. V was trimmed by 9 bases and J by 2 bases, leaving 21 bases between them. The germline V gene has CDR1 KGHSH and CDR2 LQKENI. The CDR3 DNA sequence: TGTGCCAGTCCCCAAATGGAGGGCCGGGACACAGATACGCAGTATTTT. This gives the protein CASPQMEGRDTDTQYF.

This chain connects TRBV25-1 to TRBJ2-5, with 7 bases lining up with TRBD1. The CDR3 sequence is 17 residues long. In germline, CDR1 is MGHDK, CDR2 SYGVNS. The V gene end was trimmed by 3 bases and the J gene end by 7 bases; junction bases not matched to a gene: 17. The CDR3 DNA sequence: TGTGCCAGCAGTGAGGCCAAGGGCGACAGGGATAGAGGGACCCAGTACTTC. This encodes CASSEAKGDRDRGTQYF.

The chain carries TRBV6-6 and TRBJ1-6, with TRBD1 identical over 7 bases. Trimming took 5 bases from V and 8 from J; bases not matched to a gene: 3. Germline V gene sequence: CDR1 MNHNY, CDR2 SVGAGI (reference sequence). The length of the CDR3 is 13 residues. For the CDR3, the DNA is TGTGCCAGCAGTCACAGGGGCGATTCACCCCTCCACTTT. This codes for CASSHRGDSPLHF.

The CDR3 spells CASSNSRTQGQHYEQYF. In nucleotides, the CDR3 is TGTGCCAGTAGTAATTCTCGAACTCAGGGACAGCACTACGAGCAGTACTTC. The chain couples TRBV19 to TRBJ2-7, with 7 nucleotides matching TRBD1. The CDR3 has 17 amino acids. V lost 4 bases, J lost 3 bases, and 15 bases stayed unmatched. From germline, CDR1 is LNHDA and CDR2 SQIVND (reference sequence).

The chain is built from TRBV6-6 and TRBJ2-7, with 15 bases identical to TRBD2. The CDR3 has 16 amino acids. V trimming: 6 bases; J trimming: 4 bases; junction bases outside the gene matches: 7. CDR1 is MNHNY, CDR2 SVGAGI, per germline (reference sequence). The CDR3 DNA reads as TGTGCCAGCAGCCCACTCGGGACTAGCGGGAGGTACGAGCAGTACTTC. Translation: CASSPLGTSGRYEQYF.

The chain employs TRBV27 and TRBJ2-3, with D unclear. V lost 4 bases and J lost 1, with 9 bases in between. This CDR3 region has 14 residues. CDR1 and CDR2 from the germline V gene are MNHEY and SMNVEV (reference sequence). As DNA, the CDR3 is TGTGCCAGCAGTTCCCCCCTCGGCACAGATACGCAGTATTTT. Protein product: CASSSPLGTDTQYF.

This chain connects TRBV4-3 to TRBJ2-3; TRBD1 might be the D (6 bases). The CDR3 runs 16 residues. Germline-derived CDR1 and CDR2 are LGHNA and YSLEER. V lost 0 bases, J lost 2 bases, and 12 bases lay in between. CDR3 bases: TGCGCCAGCAGCCAAGATTTTGCAGGGGCCACAGATACGCAGTATTTT. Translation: CASSQDFAGATDTQYF.

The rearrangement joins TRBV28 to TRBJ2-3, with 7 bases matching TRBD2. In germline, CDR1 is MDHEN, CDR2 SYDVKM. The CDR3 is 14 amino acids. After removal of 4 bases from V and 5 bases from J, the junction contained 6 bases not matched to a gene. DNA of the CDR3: TGTGCCAGCAGTTCCCCATGGGAGGGAGATACGCAGTATTTT. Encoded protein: CASSSPWEGDTQYF.

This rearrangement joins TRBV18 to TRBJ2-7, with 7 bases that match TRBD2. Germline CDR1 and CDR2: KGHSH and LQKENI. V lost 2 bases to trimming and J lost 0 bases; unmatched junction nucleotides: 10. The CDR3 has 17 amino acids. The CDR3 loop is CASSPSAGTKSSYEQYF. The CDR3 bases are TGTGCCAGCTCACCAAGTGCCGGGACTAAGAGCTCCTACGAGCAGTACTTC. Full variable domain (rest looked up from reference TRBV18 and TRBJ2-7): NAGVMQNPRHLVRRRGQEARLRCSPMKGHSHVYWYRQLPEEGLKFMVYLQKENIIDESGMPKERFSAEFPKEGPSILRIQQVVRGDSAAYFCASSPSAGTKSSYEQYFGPGTRLTVT.

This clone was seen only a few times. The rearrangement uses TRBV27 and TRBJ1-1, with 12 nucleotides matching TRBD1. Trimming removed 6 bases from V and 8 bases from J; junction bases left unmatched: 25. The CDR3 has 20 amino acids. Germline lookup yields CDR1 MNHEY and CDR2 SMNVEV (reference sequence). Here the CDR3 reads CASSPLLESSWGQGASEAFF. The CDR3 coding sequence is TGTGCCAGCAGCCCTCTCTTGGAATCGTCCTGGGGACAGGGGGCGTCAGAAGCTTTCTTT.

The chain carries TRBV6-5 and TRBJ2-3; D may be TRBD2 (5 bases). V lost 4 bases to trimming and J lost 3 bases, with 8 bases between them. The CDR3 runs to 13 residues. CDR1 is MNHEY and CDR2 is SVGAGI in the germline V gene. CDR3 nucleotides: TGTGCCAGCAGTTTTTTAGCGACAGATACGCAGTATTTT. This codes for CASSFLATDTQYF.

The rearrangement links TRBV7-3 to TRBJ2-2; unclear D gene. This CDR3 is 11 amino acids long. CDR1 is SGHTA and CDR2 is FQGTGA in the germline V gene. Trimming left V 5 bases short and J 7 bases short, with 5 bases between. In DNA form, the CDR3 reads TGTGCCAGCAGCGAGGACGGGGAGCTGTTTTTT. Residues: CASSEDGELFF.

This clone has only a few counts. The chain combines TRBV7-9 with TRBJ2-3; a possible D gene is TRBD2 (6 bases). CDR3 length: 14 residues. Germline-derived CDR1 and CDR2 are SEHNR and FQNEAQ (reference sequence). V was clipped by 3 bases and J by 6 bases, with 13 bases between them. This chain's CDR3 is CASSFTWGDDTQYF. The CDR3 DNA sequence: TGTGCCAGCAGCTTCACCTGGGGGGACGATACGCAGTATTTT.

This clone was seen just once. CDR3 sequence: CASSGGFTETQYF. The CDR3 coding sequence is TGTGCCAGCAGCGGGGGGTTCACGGAGACCCAGTACTTC. The chain recombines TRBV7-2 with TRBJ2-5; possible D gene TRBD2, 6 bases. The CDR3 is 13 residues long. The germline V gene has CDR1 SGHTA and CDR2 FQGNSA. Trimming removed 5 bases at V and 5 bases at J, with 12 bases between. Looking up the rest from reference TRBV7-2 and TRBJ2-5 gives the full variable domain: GAGVSQSPSNKVTEKGKDVELRCDPISGHTALYWYRQSLGQGLEFLIYFQGNSAPDKSGLPSDRFSAERTGGSVSTLTIQRTQQEDSAVYLCASSGGFTETQYFGPGTRLLVL.

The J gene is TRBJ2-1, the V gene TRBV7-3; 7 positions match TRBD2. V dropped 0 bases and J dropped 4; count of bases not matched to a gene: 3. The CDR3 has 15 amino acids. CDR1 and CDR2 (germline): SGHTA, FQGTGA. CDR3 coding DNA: TGTGCCAGCAGCTTAACAGCGGGGTTATACAATGAGCAGTTCTTC. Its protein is CASSLTAGLYNEQFF.

The CDR3 bases are TGTGCCAGCAGCACAGGGACCCAAATTGGAGACTATGGCTACACCTTC. This sequence encodes CASSTGTQIGDYGYTF. The genes are TRBV28 and TRBJ1-2; the D gene is possibly TRBD1 (6 bases). Germline-derived CDR1 and CDR2 are MDHEN and SYDVKM. This CDR3 region has 16 residues. Trimming left V 6 bases short and J 3 bases short, with 20 bases between.

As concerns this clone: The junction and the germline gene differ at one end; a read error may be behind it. The CDR3 reads CASSYWGRRGSQPQHF. The CDR3 DNA reads TGTGCCAGCAGCTACTGGGGCCGGAGGGGTAGTCAGCCCCAGCATTTT. This chain connects TRBV6-5 to TRBJ1-5, with D tentatively TRBD1 (5 bases). Germline V gene sequence: CDR1 MNHEY, CDR2 SVGAGI. The CDR3 has 16 residues.

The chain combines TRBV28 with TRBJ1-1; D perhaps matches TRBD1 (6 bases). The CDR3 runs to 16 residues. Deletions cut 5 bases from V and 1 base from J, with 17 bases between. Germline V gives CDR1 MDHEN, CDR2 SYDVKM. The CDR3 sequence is CASSPVATGANTEAFF. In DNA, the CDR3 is TGTGCCAGCAGTCCGGTGGCGACAGGCGCGAACACTGAAGCTTTCTTT.

CDR3 nucleotide sequence: TGTGCCATCAAAGGGGCCTTTAGCACAGATACGCAGTATTTT. Protein product: CAIKGAFSTDTQYF. The chain employs TRBV10-3 and TRBJ2-3; a weak D match, TRBD1 (5 bases). V was trimmed by 7 bases and J by 0 bases, leaving 11 bases between them. This CDR3 is 14 amino acids long. Germline V gene sequence: CDR1 ENHRY, CDR2 SYGVKD.

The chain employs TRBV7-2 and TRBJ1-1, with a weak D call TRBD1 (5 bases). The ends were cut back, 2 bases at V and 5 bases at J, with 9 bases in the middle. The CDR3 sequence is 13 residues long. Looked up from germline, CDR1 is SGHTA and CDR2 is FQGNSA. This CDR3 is CASSLHQGTEAFF. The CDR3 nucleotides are TGTGCCAGCAGCTTACATCAGGGAACTGAAGCTTTCTTT. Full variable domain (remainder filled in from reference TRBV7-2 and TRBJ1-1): GAGVSQSPSNKVTEKGKDVELRCDPISGHTALYWYRQSLGQGLEFLIYFQGNSAPDKSGLPSDRFSAERTGGSVSTLTIQRTQQEDSAVYLCASSLHQGTEAFFGQGTRLTVV.

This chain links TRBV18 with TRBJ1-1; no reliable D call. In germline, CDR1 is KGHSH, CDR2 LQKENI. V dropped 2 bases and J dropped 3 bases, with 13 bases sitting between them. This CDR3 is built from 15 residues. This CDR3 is CASSPSFGEDTEAFF. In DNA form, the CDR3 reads TGTGCCAGCTCACCAAGCTTCGGGGAGGACACTGAAGCTTTCTTT.

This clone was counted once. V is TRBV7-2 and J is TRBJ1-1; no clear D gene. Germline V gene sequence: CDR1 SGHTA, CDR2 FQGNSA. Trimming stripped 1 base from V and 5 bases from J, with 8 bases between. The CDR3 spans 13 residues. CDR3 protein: CASSLGGGTEAFF. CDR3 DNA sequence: TGTGCCAGCAGCTTAGGTGGAGGGACTGAAGCTTTCTTT.

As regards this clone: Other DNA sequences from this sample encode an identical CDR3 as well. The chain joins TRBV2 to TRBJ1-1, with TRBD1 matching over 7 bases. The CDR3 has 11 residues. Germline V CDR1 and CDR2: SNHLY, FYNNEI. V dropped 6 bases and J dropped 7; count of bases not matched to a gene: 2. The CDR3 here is CASRGTDEAFF. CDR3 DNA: TGTGCCAGCAGGGGGACAGATGAAGCTTTCTTT.